This T cell receptor (beta chain) is from a study of T cell repertoires in cytomegalovirus infection. This clonotype was seen ten or more times. TCRdb itself ran the reads through MiXCR, one entry per CDR3 protein. The sample has 450,000 to 650,000 distinct CDR3 sequences, more than 20% seen once. The CDR3 is 13 residues long. Looked up from germline, CDR1 is SEHNR and CDR2 is FQNEAQ (reference sequence). V dropped 9 bases and J dropped 7; count of bases not matched to a gene: 10. This TCR was sampled from a human donor in good health (CMV status not recorded). Some clones in this sample may be carry-over from other donors' samples. Material: PBMCs. The chain couples TRBV7-9 to TRBJ2-3, with 7 bases that match TRBD1. This chain's CDR3 is CASMKNRGYTQYF. The CDR3 DNA sequence: TGTGCCAGTATGAAAAACAGGGGATATACGCAGTATTTT.